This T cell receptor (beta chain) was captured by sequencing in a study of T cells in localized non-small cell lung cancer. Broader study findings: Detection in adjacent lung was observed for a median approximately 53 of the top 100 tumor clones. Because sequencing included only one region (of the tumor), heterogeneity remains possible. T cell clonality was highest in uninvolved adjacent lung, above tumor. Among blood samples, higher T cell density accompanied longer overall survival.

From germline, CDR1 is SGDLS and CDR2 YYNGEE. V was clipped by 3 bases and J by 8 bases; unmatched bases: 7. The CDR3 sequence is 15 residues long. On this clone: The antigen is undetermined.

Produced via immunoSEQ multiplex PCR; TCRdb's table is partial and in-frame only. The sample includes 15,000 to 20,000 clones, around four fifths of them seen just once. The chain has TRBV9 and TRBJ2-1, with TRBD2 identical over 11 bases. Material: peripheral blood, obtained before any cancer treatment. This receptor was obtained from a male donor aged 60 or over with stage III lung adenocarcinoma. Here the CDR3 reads CASSGGTSGIYEQFF. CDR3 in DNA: TGTGCCAGCAGCGGAGGGACTAGCGGTATATATGAGCAGTTCTTC.